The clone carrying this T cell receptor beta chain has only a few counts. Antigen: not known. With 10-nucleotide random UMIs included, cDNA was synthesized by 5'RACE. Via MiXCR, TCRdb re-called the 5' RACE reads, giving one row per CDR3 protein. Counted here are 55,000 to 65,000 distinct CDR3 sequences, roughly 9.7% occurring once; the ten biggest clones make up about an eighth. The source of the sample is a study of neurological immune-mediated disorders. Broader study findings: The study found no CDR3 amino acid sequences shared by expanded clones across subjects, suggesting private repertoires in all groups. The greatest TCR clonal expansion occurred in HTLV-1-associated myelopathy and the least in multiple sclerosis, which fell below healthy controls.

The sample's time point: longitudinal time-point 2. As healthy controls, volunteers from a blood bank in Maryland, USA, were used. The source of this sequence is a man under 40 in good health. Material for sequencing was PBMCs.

CDR3 residues: CASSEVVLTPVEGYTF. The CDR3 bases are TGTGCCAGCAGTGAAGTCGTACTGACCCCTGTAGAGGGCTACACCTTC. V is TRBV6-1 and J is TRBJ1-2; D remains ambiguous. V lost 1 base and J lost 8, with 20 bases in between. Germline-derived CDR1 and CDR2 are MNHNS and SASEGT. This CDR3 contains 16 residues.